The 4 T cell receptor beta chains presented below share a single source sample, sequenced in a study of OX40 agonist ivuxolimab in advanced cancers. The data were produced by immunoSEQ multiplex PCR, yet TCRdb's version contains in-frame clones alone and is incomplete. The sample yields 65,000 to 100,000 clones, around 92% seen once. The material was CD4+ or CD8+ T cells sorted from blood, obtained in a trial of the OX40 agonist ivuxolimab. The receptors come from an adult with an advanced solid tumor such as melanoma, head and neck, liver or kidney cancer.

This clone appeared a single time. The chain couples TRBV30 to TRBJ2-7; no firm D call. Trimming pared 4 bases from V and 6 bases from J, leaving 10 bases between. Germline CDR1 reads GTSNPN; CDR2 reads SVGIG (reference sequence). The CDR3 is 11 amino acids. The CDR3 nucleotides are TGTGCCTGGACAGGCTTGACCGAGCAGTACTTC. This translates into CAWTGLTEQYF.

DNA of the CDR3: TGCGCCAGCAGCTTGGGGTGGACAGCCTCCTACGAGCAGTACTTC. This encodes CASSLGWTASYEQYF. The rearrangement joins TRBV5-1 to TRBJ2-7, with TRBD1 as a possible D gene (6 bases). Trimming pared 0 bases from V and 0 bases from J, leaving 10 bases between. Germline V gene sequence: CDR1 SGHRS, CDR2 YFSETQ. CDR3 length: 15 amino acids.

V usage is TRBV29-1 and J usage is TRBJ2-1; D gene uncertain. This CDR3 contains 14 residues. Germline CDR1 and CDR2: SQVTM and ANQGSEA. V was shortened by 4 bases and J by 8 bases, with 18 bases between the two germline ends. CDR3 protein: CSVAIPPGVDEQFF. CDR3 nucleotide sequence: TGCAGCGTTGCGATTCCTCCGGGTGTGGATGAGCAGTTCTTC.

The chain combines TRBV28 with TRBJ2-4; D not resolved. Germline V CDR1 and CDR2: MDHEN, SYDVKM. The V end lost 6 bases, the J end lost 3 bases, and 12 bases lay between the germline ends. The CDR3 sequence is 14 residues long. The CDR3 loop reads CASRGAMGKNIQYF. CDR3 coding DNA: TGTGCCAGCAGGGGCGCCATGGGCAAAAACATTCAGTACTTC.